This T cell receptor beta chain was found in a study of T-cell reconstitution after alpha-beta-depleted transplantation in children. CDR3 length: 12 amino acids. Germline V gene data show CDR1 as SQVTM and CDR2 as ANQGSEA. V lost 1 base and J 7 bases, leaving 7 bases between the germline ends. Unique molecular identifiers were incorporated when the TCRbeta library was constructed. In TCRdb, the PCR reads were re-called with MiXCR into one record per CDR3 protein. The table has some 500,000 distinct CDR3 sequences, 15% to 20% seen once; the top ten hold 3.3%. This sequence joins TRBV29-1 and TRBJ2-2; no clear D gene. Sequences were derived from PBMCs from the stem cell graft donor, sampled from the stem cell graft. This sequence was found in a human donor who donated a stem cell graft to a child with acute lymphoblastic leukemia. CDR3 DNA sequence: TGCAGCGTTGAAGTGGGAAGCGGGGAGCTGTTTTTT. It specifies CSVEVGSGELFF.